The subject of this entry is one T cell receptor beta chain. Its antigen is currently unknown. The assay was immunoSEQ multiplex PCR, and TCRdb's table has in-frame clones only and misses some. The table lists around 29,000 clones, over 80% of them singletons. Time point: week 23, last vaccination. Vaccination used 300 ug of mutant IDH1 20-mer peptide per dose, with topical imiquimod. The source of the sample is a study of a mutant IDH1 vaccine in newly diagnosed glioma. Overall study: Each patient was administered eight vaccinations, scheduled in weeks 1, 3, 5, 7, 11, 15, 19 and 23. First vaccine doses came 4-6 weeks after radiotherapy alone, or with temozolomide cycles.

The V segment lost 7 bases and the J segment 5 bases; nucleotides outside the gene matches: 8. This CDR3 spans 15 amino acids. Germline V gene sequence: CDR1 LNHDA, CDR2 SQIVND (reference sequence). The V gene is TRBV19, the J gene TRBJ2-1, with 10 bases aligning to TRBD2. The sample was PBMCs, taken from a glioma patient whose treatment included an IDH1 peptide vaccine. The clonotype originates from a woman aged 18-29 years with glioma. In nucleotides, the CDR3 is TGTGCCAGTACCCCTAGCGGGAGTGCAAACAATGAGCAGTTCTTC. Protein: CASTPSGSANNEQFF.